This record looks at one T cell receptor beta chain sequence and its context. The record originates from a study of response to subunit inactivated influenza vaccine. Via MiXCR, TCRdb re-called the RT-PCR reads, giving one row per CDR3 protein. The sample shows some 570,000 distinct CDR3 sequences, about 11% of them seen only once. Germline V gene data show CDR1 as ENHRY and CDR2 as SYGVKD. This CDR3 is 13 amino acids long. Trimming shortened V by 8 bases and J by 0 bases, and 9 bases separated the two germline ends. This sample was shared with a second study, whose subject was T cells expressing NK-cell markers. From that study: The authors generated TCR beta cDNA through 5'RACE template switching with UMIs. Sequenced donors, eight in total, included seven who were HCMV-seropositive and one who was seronegative. A range of about 1.0-8% of CD8+ T cells consisted of dominant NKG2C+ clonotypes in 5 to 7 donors.

This material consisted of PBMCs from blood, taken on the day of vaccination. V usage is TRBV10-3 and J usage is TRBJ2-3, with D tentatively TRBD1 (6 bases). This sequence was found in a man aged 45-60 years who received an inactivated influenza vaccine. CDR3 sequence (DNA): TGTGCCATCGGCACAGGGAGCACAGATACGCAGTATTTT. Translation gives CAIGTGSTDTQYF.